Each of the 10 T cell receptor beta chains below was sequenced from the same sample in a study of beta chain features in type 1 diabetes. The authors reverse transcribed all of the isolated RNA, so sequencing captured expressed TCRB transcripts. The protocol was immunoSEQ multiplex PCR, while the TCRdb copy is restricted to in-frame clones and leaves out a portion. The profile shows some 700,000 clones, 13% of them singletons. Which antigens these TCRs recognize remains unknown. Study-level findings and limits: Type 1 diabetes patients showed a moderate but significant shortening of TCRB CDR3s in all four CD4+ subsets.

Source material: naive CD4+ T cells from blood. Every receptor here comes from a man aged 18 to 29 with type 1 diabetes.

The sample holds a few counts of this clone. Other nucleotide sequences from this sample produce the same CDR3. The chain's CDR3 is CASSFGTGNTEAFF. In DNA, the CDR3 is TGCGCCAGCAGCTTTGGGACAGGGAACACTGAAGCTTTCTTT. The chain employs TRBV5-1 and TRBJ1-1; TRBD1 matches at 8 bases. The germline CDR1 and CDR2 sequences are SGHRS and YFSETQ. The CDR3 sequence is 14 residues long. Germline trimming cut 2 bases from V and 1 base from J; bases unmatched to any gene: 1.

This clone came up a few times. This chain connects TRBV6-1 to TRBJ2-3; the D is unclear. Germline loops: CDR1 MNHNS, CDR2 SASEGT. V dropped 4 bases and J dropped 0 bases, with 8 bases sitting between them. CDR3 size: 14 residues. This CDR3 is CASSVAPSTDTQYF. The CDR3 DNA reads TGTGCCAGCAGTGTGGCGCCTAGCACAGATACGCAGTATTTT.

This clone was recorded a few times. The rearrangement uses TRBV10-3 and TRBJ2-2; D is uncertain. Germline loops: CDR1 ENHRY, CDR2 SYGVKD. V shed 7 bases and J shed 5 bases, with 11 bases lying between them. This CDR3 has 13 residues. The CDR3 is CAITPSSTGELFF. The CDR3 nucleotides are TGTGCCATCACCCCCAGTTCTACCGGGGAGCTGTTTTTT.

The chain carries TRBV30 and TRBJ1-2; a possible D gene is TRBD1 (6 bases). The V and J ends lost 7 bases and 0 bases respectively, with 12 bases between them. From germline, CDR1 is GTSNPN and CDR2 SVGIG (reference sequence). There are 13 residues in the CDR3. CDR3 DNA: TGTGCCTTCCCCAGGGGAGCTAACTATGGCTACACCTTC. Amino acid sequence: CAFPRGANYGYTF.

This clone appeared a few times. The chain has TRBV29-1 and TRBJ2-5; maybe TRBD2 (5 bases). The CDR3 has 12 residues. Trimming took 4 bases from V and 2 from J, leaving 8 bases between them. Germline lookup yields CDR1 SQVTM and CDR2 ANQGSEA. The CDR3 reads CSVGGLQETQYF. Written as DNA, the CDR3 is TGCAGCGTTGGAGGGTTACAAGAGACCCAGTACTTC.

The genes are TRBV9 and TRBJ1-2; no clear D. The V end was cut by 4 bases, the J end by 4 bases, with 14 bases between. The CDR3 contains 14 residues. Germline assignment: CDR1 SGDLS and CDR2 YYNGEE. The CDR3 coding sequence is TGTGCCAGCAGCAGAAGTCCCGGGCTCTATGGCTACACCTTC. Amino acid sequence: CASSRSPGLYGYTF.

The chain links TRBV29-1 to TRBJ2-3; 10 nucleotides line up with TRBD1. CDR3 size: 15 residues. In germline, CDR1 is SQVTM, CDR2 ANQGSEA. Trimming cost V 7 bases and J 3 bases; bases outside gene matches: 10. In DNA form, the CDR3 reads TGCAGCGCCGTAGCGACAGGGGGCTGGACAGATACGCAGTATTTT. Protein product: CSAVATGGWTDTQYF.

The V gene is TRBV6-5, the J gene TRBJ2-1, with TRBD2 identical over 10 bases. Germline V gene lookup returns CDR1 MNHEY and CDR2 SVGAGI. The CDR3 covers 15 residues. V lost 6 bases to trimming and J lost 9 bases; unmatched junction nucleotides: 11. CDR3 nucleotide sequence: TGTGCCAGCAGGCTCAGGCTAGCGGGGGAGGGTGAGCAGTTCTTC. Its protein product is CASRLRLAGEGEQFF.

A few counts support this clone. V and J are TRBV27 and TRBJ2-1; 7 positions agree with TRBD1. In germline, CDR1 is MNHEY, CDR2 SMNVEV (reference sequence). This CDR3 spans 15 amino acids. After removal of 4 bases from V and 4 bases from J, the junction contained 7 bases not matched to a gene. The CDR3 loop reads CASSSHTGAYNEQFF. The DNA for the CDR3 is TGTGCCAGCAGTTCCCACACAGGGGCGTACAATGAGCAGTTCTTC.

This clone has more than one count but fewer than ten. Distinct nucleotide sequences in the sample also encode this CDR3. The J gene is TRBJ2-1, the V gene TRBV30; D may be TRBD1 or TRBD2 (5 bases each). The V gene's germline CDR1 is GTSNPN and CDR2 SVGIG (reference sequence). CDR3 length: 13 amino acids. Trimming shortened V by 2 bases and J by 2 bases, and 7 bases separated the two germline ends. The CDR3 here is CAWSRGPYNEQFF. As DNA, the CDR3 is TGTGCCTGGAGTCGGGGACCCTACAATGAGCAGTTCTTC.